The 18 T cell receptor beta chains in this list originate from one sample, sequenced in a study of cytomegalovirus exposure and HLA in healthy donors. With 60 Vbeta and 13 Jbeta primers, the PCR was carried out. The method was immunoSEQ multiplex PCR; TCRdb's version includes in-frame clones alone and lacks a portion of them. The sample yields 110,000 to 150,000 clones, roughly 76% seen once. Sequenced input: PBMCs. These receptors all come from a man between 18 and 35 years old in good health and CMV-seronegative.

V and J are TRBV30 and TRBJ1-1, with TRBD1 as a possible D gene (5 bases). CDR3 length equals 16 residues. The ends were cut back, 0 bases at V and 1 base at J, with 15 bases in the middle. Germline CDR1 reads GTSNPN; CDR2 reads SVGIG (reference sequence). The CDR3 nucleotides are TGTGCCTGGAGTGTATTTGGCCGGGGGGGGAACACTGAAGCTTTCTTT. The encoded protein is CAWSVFGRGGNTEAFF.

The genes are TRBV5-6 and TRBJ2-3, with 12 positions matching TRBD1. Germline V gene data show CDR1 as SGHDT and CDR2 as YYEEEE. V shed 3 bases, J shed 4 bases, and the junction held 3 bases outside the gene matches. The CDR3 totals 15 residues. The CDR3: CASSWGTGGSDTQYF. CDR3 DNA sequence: TGTGCCAGCAGCTGGGGGACAGGGGGCTCAGATACGCAGTATTTT.

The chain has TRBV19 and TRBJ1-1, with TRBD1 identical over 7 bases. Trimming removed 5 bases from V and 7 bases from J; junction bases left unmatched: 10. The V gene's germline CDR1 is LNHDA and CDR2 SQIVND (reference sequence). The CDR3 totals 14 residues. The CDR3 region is CASSQDRAASEAFF. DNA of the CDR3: TGTGCCAGTAGTCAAGACAGGGCGGCTAGTGAAGCTTTCTTT.

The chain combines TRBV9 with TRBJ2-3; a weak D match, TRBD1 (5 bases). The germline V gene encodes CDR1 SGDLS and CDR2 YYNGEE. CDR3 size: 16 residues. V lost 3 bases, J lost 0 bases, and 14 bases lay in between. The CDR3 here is CASSAHDSSSTDTQYF. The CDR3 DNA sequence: TGTGCCAGCAGCGCCCACGACAGTTCTAGCACAGATACGCAGTATTTT.

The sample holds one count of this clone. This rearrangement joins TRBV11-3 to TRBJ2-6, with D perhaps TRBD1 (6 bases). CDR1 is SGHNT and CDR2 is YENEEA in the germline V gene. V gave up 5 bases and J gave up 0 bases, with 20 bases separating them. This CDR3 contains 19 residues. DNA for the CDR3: TGTGCCAGCAGCCCCTCTCGTGGGGACACCCCCTCTGGGGCCAACGTCCTGACTTTC. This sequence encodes CASSPSRGDTPSGANVLTF.

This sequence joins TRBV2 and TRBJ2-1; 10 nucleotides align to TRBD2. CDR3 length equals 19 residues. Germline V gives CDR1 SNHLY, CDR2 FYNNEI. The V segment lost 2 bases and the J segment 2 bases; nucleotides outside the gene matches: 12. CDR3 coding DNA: TGTGCCAGCAGTGAACCCCCCTGGACTAGCGGAGGGGCCTACAATGAGCAGTTCTTC. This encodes CASSEPPWTSGGAYNEQFF.

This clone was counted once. The CDR3 DNA is TGTGCCAGCTCACCCCTCGGCCAGGGCGCCGGCACTGAAGCTTTCTTT. Its protein is CASSPLGQGAGTEAFF. V and J are TRBV18 and TRBJ1-1; D is perhaps TRBD1 (5 bases). CDR1 is KGHSH and CDR2 is LQKENI in the germline V gene. Trimming removed 3 bases from V and 4 bases from J, with 18 bases in between. The CDR3 loop spans 16 amino acids.

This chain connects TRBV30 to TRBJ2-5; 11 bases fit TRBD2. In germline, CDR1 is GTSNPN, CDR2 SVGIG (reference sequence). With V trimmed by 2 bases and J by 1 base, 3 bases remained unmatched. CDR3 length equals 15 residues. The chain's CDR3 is CAWSRGTSGQETQYF. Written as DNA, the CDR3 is TGTGCCTGGAGTCGAGGGACTAGCGGCCAAGAGACCCAGTACTTC.

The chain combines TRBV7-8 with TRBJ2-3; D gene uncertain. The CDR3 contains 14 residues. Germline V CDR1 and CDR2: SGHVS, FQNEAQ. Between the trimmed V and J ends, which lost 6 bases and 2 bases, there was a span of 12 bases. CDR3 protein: CASRPPYSTDTQYF. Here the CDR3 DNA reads TGTGCCAGCAGGCCCCCCTACTCCACAGATACGCAGTATTTT.

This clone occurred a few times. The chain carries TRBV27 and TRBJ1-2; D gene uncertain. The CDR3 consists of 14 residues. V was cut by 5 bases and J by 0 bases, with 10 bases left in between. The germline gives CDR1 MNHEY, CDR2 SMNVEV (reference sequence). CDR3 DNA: TGTGCCAGCAGTCTAAAACCTGCTAACTATGGCTACACCTTC. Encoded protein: CASSLKPANYGYTF.

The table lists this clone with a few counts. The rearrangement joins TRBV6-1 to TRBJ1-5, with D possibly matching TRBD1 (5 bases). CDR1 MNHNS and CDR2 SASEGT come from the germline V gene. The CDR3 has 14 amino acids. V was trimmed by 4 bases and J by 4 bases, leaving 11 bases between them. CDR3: CASSVQQENQPQHF. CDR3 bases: TGTGCCAGCAGTGTACAACAGGAAAATCAGCCCCAGCATTTT.

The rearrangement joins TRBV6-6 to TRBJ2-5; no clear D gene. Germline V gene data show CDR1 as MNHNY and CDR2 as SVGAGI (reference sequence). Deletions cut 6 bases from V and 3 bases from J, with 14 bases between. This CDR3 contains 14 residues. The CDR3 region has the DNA TGTGCCAGCAGAGGTCTAGTGAGTGAAGAGACCCAGTACTTC. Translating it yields CASRGLVSEETQYF.

The CDR3 reads CASSQVATNTEAFF. CDR3 in DNA: TGCGCCAGCAGCCAAGTGGCCACGAACACTGAAGCTTTCTTT. The rearrangement uses TRBV4-1 and TRBJ1-1; D is ambiguous. There are 14 residues in the CDR3. The V gene's germline CDR1 is MGHRA and CDR2 YSYEKL. Trimming removed 1 base from V and 1 base from J, with 7 bases in between.

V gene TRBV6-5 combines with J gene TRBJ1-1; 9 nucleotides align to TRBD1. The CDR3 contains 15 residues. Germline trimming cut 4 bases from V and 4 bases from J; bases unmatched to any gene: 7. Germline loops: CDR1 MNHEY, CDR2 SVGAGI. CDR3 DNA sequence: TGTGCCAGCAGTTCGGGGACAGGGTCAAGCACTGAAGCTTTCTTT. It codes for CASSSGTGSSTEAFF.

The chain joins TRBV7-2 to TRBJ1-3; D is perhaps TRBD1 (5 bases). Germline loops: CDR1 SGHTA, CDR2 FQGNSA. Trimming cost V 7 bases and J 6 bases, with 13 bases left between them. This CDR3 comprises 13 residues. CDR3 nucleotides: TGTGCCAGCACCGGGGGAACGTTAAACACCATATATTTT. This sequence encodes CASTGGTLNTIYF. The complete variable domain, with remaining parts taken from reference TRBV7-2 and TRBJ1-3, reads GAGVSQSPSNKVTEKGKDVELRCDPISGHTALYWYRQSLGQGLEFLIYFQGNSAPDKSGLPSDRFSAERTGGSVSTLTIQRTQQEDSAVYLCASTGGTLNTIYFGEGSWLTVV.

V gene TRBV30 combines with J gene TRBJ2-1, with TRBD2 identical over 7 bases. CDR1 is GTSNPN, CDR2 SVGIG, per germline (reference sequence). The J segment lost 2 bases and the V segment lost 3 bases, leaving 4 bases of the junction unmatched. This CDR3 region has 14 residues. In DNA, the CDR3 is TGTGCCTGGAGGGGAGCGGGACCCTACAATGAGCAGTTCTTC. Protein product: CAWRGAGPYNEQFF.

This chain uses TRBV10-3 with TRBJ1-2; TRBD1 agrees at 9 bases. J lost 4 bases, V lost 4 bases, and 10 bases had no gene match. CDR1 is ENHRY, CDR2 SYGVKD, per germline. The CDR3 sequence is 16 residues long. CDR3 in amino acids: CAISALGQGRSYGYTF. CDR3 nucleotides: TGTGCCATCAGTGCTCTAGGACAGGGGAGAAGCTATGGCTACACCTTC.

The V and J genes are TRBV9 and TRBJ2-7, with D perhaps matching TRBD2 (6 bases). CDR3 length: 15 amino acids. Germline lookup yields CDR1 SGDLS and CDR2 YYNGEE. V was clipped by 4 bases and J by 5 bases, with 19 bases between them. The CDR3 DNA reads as TGTGCCAGCAGCCCTTCCGGGACGGGGGTTGACGAGCAGTACTTC. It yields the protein CASSPSGTGVDEQYF.